This entry is about one T cell receptor (beta chain). Antigen specificity is unknown. As for time point: baseline, week 1 (first vaccination visit). The treatment is: pre-vaccination baseline after standard-of-care therapy. The CDR3 runs to 13 residues. Trimming left V 0 bases short and J 6 bases short, with 12 bases between. Germline CDR1 GTSNPN, CDR2 SVGIG (reference sequence). Measured with immunoSEQ multiplex PCR; TCRdb has only the in-frame clones, and not every one. Found here are 35,000 to 40,000 clones, just under 95% of them singletons; the top ten hold approximately 20%. These data originate in a study of a mutant IDH1 vaccine in newly diagnosed glioma. Overall study: Pretreatment consisted of radiotherapy, temozolomide, or both, with most receiving both.

Study results and caveats: No link was apparently found between pseudoprogression and changes in top peripheral T cell clonotypes. In around 93% of patients, immune responses induced by the vaccine occurred.

Here the sequenced sample was PBMCs, taken from a glioma patient treated with radiotherapy, temozolomide or both. The rearrangement joins TRBV30 to TRBJ2-7; no reliable D call. This clonotype originated in a man aged 18-30 years with glioma. DNA of the CDR3: TGTGCCTGGAGTGTTAGCAGGAAATCCGAGCAGTACTTC. As protein: CAWSVSRKSEQYF.